The 15 T cell receptor beta chains below come from one sample, sequenced in a study of long-term antiretroviral therapy in people with HIV. The run of the v3.0 immunoSEQ assay was at survey level. The table came from immunoSEQ multiplex PCR; TCRdb's copy has only in-frame clones and leaves some out. The data hold about 28,000 clones, with 84% observed a single time. Source: unsorted PBMCs, taken 0.4 years after starting antiretroviral therapy. The receptors stem from a man aged 18 to 30 with HIV.

The rearrangement uses TRBV18 and TRBJ2-5; TRBD2 agrees at 11 bases. The V segment lost 6 bases and the J segment 3 bases; nucleotides outside the gene matches: 9. This CDR3 has 16 amino acids. CDR1 KGHSH and CDR2 LQKENI come from the germline V gene. DNA of the CDR3: TGTGCCAGCTCTTATGGGACTAGCGGAGAGGAAGAGACCCAGTACTTC. It is translated as CASSYGTSGEEETQYF.

This chain links TRBV5-1 with TRBJ2-1; 12 positions match TRBD1. Per germline, CDR1 SGHRS and CDR2 YFSETQ. The V and J ends lost 4 bases and 10 bases, in that order; junction bases with no gene match: 15. CDR3 length: 17 residues. The DNA for the CDR3 is TGCGCCAGCAGCCCTCCCTCAACCGGGACAGGGGGCTGGGAGCAGTTCTTC. The encoded protein is CASSPPSTGTGGWEQFF.

The chain recombines TRBV6-5 with TRBJ2-7; 9 bases are a match to TRBD1. V shed 7 bases and J 0 bases; nucleotides not matched to a gene: 7. The CDR3 sequence is 15 residues long. Germline loops: CDR1 MNHEY, CDR2 SVGAGI. CDR3 DNA: TGTGCCAGCACCCCACAGGGGGCGAGCTCCTACGAGCAGTACTTC. Residues: CASTPQGASSYEQYF.

This clone was seen only once. The J gene is TRBJ1-1, the V gene TRBV6-6, with TRBD1 as a possible D gene (6 bases). This CDR3 is built from 16 residues. The germline V gene has CDR1 MNHNY and CDR2 SVGAGI (reference sequence). Trimming took 4 bases from V and 1 from J, leaving 16 bases between them. CDR3 amino acids: CASSSGGGERNTEAFF. In DNA, the CDR3 is TGTGCCAGCAGTTCGGGGGGGGGCGAAAGGAACACTGAAGCTTTCTTT.

The rearrangement links TRBV7-2 to TRBJ2-7; maybe TRBD2 (5 bases). Trimming removed 4 bases from V and 5 bases from J, with 15 bases in between. This CDR3 region has 14 residues. CDR1 and CDR2 (germline): SGHTA, FQGNSA. In DNA form, the CDR3 reads TGTGCCAGCAGCTCTCTCTGGACTTGGAACGAGCAGTACTTC. Residues: CASSSLWTWNEQYF.

The J gene is TRBJ1-2, the V gene TRBV18; D is unclear. Trimming removed 0 bases from V and 8 bases from J, with 19 bases in between. Germline lookup yields CDR1 KGHSH and CDR2 LQKENI. The CDR3 loop spans 16 amino acids. Written as DNA, the CDR3 is TGTGCCAGCTCACCACCTTCGAGCGGCAGGCCTCCCGGCTACACCTTC. Encoded protein: CASSPPSSGRPPGYTF.

The chain links TRBV4-2 to TRBJ2-1, with 8 bases aligning to TRBD2. Trimming took 0 bases from V and 2 from J; bases not matched to a gene: 6. Germline CDR1 is LGHNA and CDR2 is YNFKEQ. The CDR3 extends over 17 amino acids. This chain's CDR3 is CASSQDRERGTYNEQFF. The DNA for the CDR3 is TGTGCCAGCAGCCAAGATCGTGAGCGGGGGACCTACAATGAGCAGTTCTTC.

The chain has TRBV15 and TRBJ1-2; tentative D call: TRBD1 (6 bases). Germline CDR1 is LNHNV and CDR2 is YYDKDF (reference sequence). The CDR3 has 14 amino acids. Trimming took 4 bases from V and 2 from J, leaving 11 bases between them. As DNA, the CDR3 is TGTGCCACCAGCACCTGGGGGGCGAACTATGGCTACACCTTC. Translated: CATSTWGANYGYTF.

This sequence joins TRBV27 and TRBJ1-5, with unresolved D. This CDR3 comprises 15 residues. Per the germline V gene, CDR1 is MNHEY and CDR2 is SMNVEV (reference sequence). Deletions cut 5 bases from V and 0 bases from J, with 11 bases between. The CDR3 DNA reads as TGTGCCAGCAGTCCGACGGACCTTAGCAATCAGCCCCAGCATTTT. Translating it yields CASSPTDLSNQPQHF.

This clone turned up a few times. The V and J genes are TRBV7-2 and TRBJ2-3; 10 bases fit TRBD2. The CDR3 covers 17 residues. Germline trimming cut 2 bases from V and 0 bases from J; bases unmatched to any gene: 5. Germline CDR1 and CDR2: SGHTA and FQGNSA. CDR3 coding DNA: TGTGCCAGCAGCTTAACCGGGACTAGCGCCAGCACAGATACGCAGTATTTT. Amino acids: CASSLTGTSASTDTQYF.

In this sample, this clone turned up once. The chain employs TRBV5-1 and TRBJ1-2; D remains unclear. V was trimmed by 0 bases and J by 6 bases, leaving 6 bases between them. Germline V gene lookup returns CDR1 SGHRS and CDR2 YFSETQ. This CDR3 region has 12 residues. The CDR3 loop reads CASSLVGNGYTF. CDR3 in DNA: TGCGCCAGCAGCTTGGTAGGGAATGGCTACACCTTC.

This clone was picked up one time. The rearrangement uses TRBV7-9 and TRBJ2-5, with D perhaps given as TRBD1 or TRBD2 (5 bases each). V was trimmed by 3 bases and J by 7 bases, leaving 12 bases between them. Germline V gene data show CDR1 as SEHNR and CDR2 as FQNEAQ (reference sequence). The CDR3 sequence is 13 residues long. The CDR3 sequence: CASSLQGPGTQYF. CDR3 DNA: TGTGCCAGCAGCTTGCAGGGACCCGGGACCCAGTACTTC.

A single count supports this clone. The genes are TRBV6-1 and TRBJ2-1, with a possible D match to TRBD2 (7 bases). CDR3 length equals 15 residues. Germline V gene lookup returns CDR1 MNHNS and CDR2 SASEGT. Trimming left V 3 bases short and J 8 bases short, with 17 bases between. The CDR3 sequence is CASSELAGAADEQFF. The CDR3 DNA sequence: TGTGCCAGCAGTGAGTTGGCGGGGGCAGCGGATGAGCAGTTCTTC.

The table lists this clone with a count of one. This chain connects TRBV7-2 to TRBJ2-2; tentative D call: TRBD1 (5 bases). The germline V and J ends were trimmed by 5 bases and 6 bases, with 16 bases remaining between them. The CDR3 totals 15 residues. Germline CDR1 and CDR2: SGHTA and FQGNSA. The CDR3, as DNA: TGTGCCAGCAGCATCAATAGGGGTTTCGCCGGGGAGCTGTTTTTT. The encoded protein is CASSINRGFAGELFF.

The rearrangement uses TRBV5-1 and TRBJ1-1, with D unresolved. Germline CDR1 and CDR2: SGHRS and YFSETQ. The ends were cut back, 1 base at V and 6 bases at J, with 13 bases in the middle. This CDR3 contains 14 residues. The CDR3 loop is CASSLRRDGAEAFF. In DNA, the CDR3 is TGCGCCAGCAGCTTGCGGCGAGACGGGGCTGAAGCTTTCTTT.